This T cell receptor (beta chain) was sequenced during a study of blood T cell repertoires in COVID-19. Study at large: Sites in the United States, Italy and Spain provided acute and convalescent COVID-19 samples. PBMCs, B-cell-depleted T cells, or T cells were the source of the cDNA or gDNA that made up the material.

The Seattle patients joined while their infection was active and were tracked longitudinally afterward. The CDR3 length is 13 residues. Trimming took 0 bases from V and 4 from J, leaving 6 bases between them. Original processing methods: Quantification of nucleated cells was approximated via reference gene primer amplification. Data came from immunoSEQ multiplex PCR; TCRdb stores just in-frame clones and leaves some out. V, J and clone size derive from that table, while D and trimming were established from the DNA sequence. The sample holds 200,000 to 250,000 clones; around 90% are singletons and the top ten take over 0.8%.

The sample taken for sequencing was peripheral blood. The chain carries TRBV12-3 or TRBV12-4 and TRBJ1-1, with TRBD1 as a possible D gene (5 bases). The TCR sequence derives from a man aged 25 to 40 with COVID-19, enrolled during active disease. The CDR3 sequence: CASSLARVTEAFF. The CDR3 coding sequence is TGTGCCAGCAGTTTAGCCAGGGTCACTGAAGCTTTCTTT.